The entry that follows covers one TCR beta chain sequence. Its antigen is still unknown. There are 16 residues in the CDR3. CDR1 is MNHEY, CDR2 SMNVEV, per germline (reference sequence). With 3 bases removed from V and 2 bases from J, the gap between germline ends came to 16 bases. In the authors' workflow: ImmunoSEQ junction-only sequences lacked quality scores, so their filtering differed. The repertoire was sequenced with immunoSEQ multiplex PCR; TCRdb's copy has only in-frame clones and lacks some. That table gives V, J and clone size, and the DNA gave D and trimming. The profile covers around 990,000 clones, with roughly 77% appearing a single time and roughly 0.82% taken by the ten largest. Donors comprised only Caucasian adults living in Nashville, Tennessee. This entry comes from a study of shared clonotypes between healthy human individuals. Study outcomes and limitations: Rarefaction gave evidence that sorted-subset sequencing remained incomplete despite large depth. Relative to memory subsets, naive subsets generally showed larger estimated richness.

Sequenced material: memory CD4+ T cells from PBMCs. Subset: CD45RA-negative fraction. The J gene is TRBJ1-2, the V gene TRBV27; D gene ambiguous. This receptor was identified in a man aged 18 to 29 in good health. Some clones in this sample may be carry-over from other donors' samples. The CDR3 coding sequence is TGTGCCAGCAGTTTGTCCAAGACAAGTGTGAACTATGGCTACACCTTC. As protein: CASSLSKTSVNYGYTF.